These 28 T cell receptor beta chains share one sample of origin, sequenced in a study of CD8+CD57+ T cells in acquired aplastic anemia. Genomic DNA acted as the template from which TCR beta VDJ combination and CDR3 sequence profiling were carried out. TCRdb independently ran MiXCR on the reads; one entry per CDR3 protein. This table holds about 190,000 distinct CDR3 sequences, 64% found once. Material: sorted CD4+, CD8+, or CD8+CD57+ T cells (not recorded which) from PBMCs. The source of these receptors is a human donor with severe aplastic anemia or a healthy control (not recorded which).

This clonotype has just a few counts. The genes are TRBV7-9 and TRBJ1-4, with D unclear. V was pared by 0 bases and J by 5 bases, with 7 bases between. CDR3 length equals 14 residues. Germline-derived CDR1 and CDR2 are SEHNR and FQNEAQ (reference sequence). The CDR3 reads CASSLATRNEKLFF. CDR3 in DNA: TGTGCCAGCAGCTTAGCGACGCGGAATGAAAAACTGTTTTTT.

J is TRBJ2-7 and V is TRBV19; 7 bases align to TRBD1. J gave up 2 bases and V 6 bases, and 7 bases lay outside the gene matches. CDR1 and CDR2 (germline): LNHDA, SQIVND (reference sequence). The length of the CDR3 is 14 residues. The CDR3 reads CASSSRGYPYEQYF. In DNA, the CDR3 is TGTGCCAGTAGCTCCAGGGGGTACCCCTACGAGCAGTACTTC.

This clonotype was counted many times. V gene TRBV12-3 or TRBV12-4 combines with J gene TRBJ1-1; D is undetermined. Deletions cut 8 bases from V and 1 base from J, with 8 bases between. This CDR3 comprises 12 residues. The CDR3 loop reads CASGWGNTEAFF. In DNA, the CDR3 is TGTGCCAGCGGGTGGGGGAACACTGAAGCTTTCTTT.

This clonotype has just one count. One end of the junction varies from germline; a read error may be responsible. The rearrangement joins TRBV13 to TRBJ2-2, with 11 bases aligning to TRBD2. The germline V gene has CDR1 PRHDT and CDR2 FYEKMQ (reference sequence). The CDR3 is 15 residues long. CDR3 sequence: CASSLTSGGYGELVF. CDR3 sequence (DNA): TGTGCCAGCAGCCTTACTAGCGGGGGTTACGGGGAGCTGGTTTTT. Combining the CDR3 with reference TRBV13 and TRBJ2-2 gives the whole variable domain AAGVIQSPRHLIKEKRETATLKCYPIPRHDTVYWYQQGPGQDPQFLISFYEKMQSDKGSIPDRFSAQQFSDYHSELNMSSLELGDSALYFCASSLTSGGYGELVFGEGSRLTVL.

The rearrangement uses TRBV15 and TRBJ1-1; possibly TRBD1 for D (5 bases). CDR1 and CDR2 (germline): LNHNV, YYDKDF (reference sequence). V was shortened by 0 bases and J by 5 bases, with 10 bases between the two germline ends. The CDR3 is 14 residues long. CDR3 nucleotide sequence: TGTGCCACCAGCAGAGATCGGGGGGATACTGAAGCTTTCTTT. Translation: CATSRDRGDTEAFF. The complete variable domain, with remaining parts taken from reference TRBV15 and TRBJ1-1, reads DAMVIQNPRYQVTQFGKPVTLSCSQTLNHNVMYWYQQKSSQAPKLLFHYYDKDFNNEADTPDNFQSRRPNTSFCFLDIRSPGLGDTAMYLCATSRDRGDTEAFFGQGTRLTVV.

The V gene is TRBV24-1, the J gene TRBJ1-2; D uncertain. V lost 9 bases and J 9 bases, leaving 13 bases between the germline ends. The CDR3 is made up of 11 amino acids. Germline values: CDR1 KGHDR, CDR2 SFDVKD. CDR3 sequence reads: CATFALGRYTF. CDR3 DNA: TGTGCCACCTTTGCTTTAGGGCGCTACACCTTC.

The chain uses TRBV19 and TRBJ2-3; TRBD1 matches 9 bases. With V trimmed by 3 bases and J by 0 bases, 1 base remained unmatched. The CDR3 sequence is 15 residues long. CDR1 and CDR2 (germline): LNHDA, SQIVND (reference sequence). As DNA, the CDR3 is TGTGCCAGTAGTATCGGACAGGGGAGCACAGATACGCAGTATTTT. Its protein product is CASSIGQGSTDTQYF.

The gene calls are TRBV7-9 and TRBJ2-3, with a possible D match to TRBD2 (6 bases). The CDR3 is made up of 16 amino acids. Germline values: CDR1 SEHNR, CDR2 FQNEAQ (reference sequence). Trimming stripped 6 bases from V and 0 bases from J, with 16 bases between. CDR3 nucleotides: TGTGCCAGCAGACCCGGACTAACCACTAGCACAGATACGCAGTATTTT. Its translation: CASRPGLTTSTDTQYF.

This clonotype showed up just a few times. This CDR3 is CASSLGGGNTIYF. CDR3 in DNA: TGTGCCAGCAGCTTGGGAGGTGGAAACACCATATATTTT. The chain combines TRBV7-6 with TRBJ1-3; D is uncertain. Deletions cut 3 bases from V and 3 bases from J, with 6 bases between. Germline CDR1 and CDR2: SGHVS and FNYEAQ. The CDR3 loop spans 13 amino acids.

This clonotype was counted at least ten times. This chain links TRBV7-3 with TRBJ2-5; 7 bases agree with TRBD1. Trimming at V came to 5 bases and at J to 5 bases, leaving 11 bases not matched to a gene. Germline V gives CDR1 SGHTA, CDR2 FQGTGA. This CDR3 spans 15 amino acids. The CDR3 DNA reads TGTGCCAGCAGCCCCGGGACAGAAGTCGCGGAGACCCAGTACTTC. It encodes CASSPGTEVAETQYF. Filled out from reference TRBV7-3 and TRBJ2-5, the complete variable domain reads GAGVSQTPSNKVTEKGKYVELRCDPISGHTALYWYRQSLGQGPEFLIYFQGTGAADDSGLPNDRFFAVRPEGSVSTLKIQRTERGDSAVYLCASSPGTEVAETQYFGPGTRLLVL.

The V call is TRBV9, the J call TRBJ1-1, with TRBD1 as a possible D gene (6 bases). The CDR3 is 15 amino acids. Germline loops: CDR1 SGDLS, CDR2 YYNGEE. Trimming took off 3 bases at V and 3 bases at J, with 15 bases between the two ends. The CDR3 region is CASSGEQGGDTEAFF. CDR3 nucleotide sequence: TGTGCCAGCAGCGGAGAACAGGGTGGGGACACTGAAGCTTTCTTT.

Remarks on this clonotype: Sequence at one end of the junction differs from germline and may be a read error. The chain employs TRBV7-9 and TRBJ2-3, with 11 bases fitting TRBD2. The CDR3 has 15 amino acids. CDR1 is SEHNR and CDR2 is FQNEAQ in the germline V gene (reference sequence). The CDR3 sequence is CAIKSSGGTTGTQYF. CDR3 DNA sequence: TGTGCCATCAAATCTAGCGGGGGGACCACAGGTACGCAGTATTTT.

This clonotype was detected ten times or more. The CDR3, as DNA: TGCGCCAGCAGCCCGGGGACCGCCCTTTACACAGATACGCAGTATTTT. Its protein product is CASSPGTALYTDTQYF. The chain couples TRBV5-1 to TRBJ2-3; D tentatively fits TRBD1 or TRBD2 (5 bases each). CDR1 SGHRS and CDR2 YFSETQ come from the germline V gene. Between the trimmed V and J ends, which lost 4 bases and 2 bases, there was a span of 17 bases. This CDR3 contains 16 residues.

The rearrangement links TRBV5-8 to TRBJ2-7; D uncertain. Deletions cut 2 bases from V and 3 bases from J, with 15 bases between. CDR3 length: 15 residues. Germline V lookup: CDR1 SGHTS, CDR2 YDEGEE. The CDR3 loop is CASSFLRQLIYEQYF. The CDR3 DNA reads TGTGCCAGCAGCTTTTTACGACAATTAATCTACGAGCAGTACTTC.

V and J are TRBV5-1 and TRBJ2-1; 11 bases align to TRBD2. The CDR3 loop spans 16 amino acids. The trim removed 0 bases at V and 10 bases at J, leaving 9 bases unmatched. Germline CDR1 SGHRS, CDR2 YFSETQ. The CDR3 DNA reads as TGCGCCAGCAGCTTGGCGTTGCTAGCGGGGGGCCAAGAGCAGTTCTTC. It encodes CASSLALLAGGQEQFF. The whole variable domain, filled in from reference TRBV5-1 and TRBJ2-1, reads KAGVTQTPRYLIKTRGQQVTLSCSPISGHRSVSWYQQTPGQGLQFLFEYFSETQRNKGNFPGRFSGRQFSNSRSEMNVSTLELGDSALYLCASSLALLAGGQEQFFGPGTRLTVL.

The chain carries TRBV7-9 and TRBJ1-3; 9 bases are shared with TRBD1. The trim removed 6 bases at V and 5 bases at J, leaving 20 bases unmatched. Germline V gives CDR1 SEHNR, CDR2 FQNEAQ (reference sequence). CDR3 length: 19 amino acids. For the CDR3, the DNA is TGTGCCAGCAGTCCCGGGACAGGGACGGAGTATAAGGCCCGAAACACCATATATTTT. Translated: CASSPGTGTEYKARNTIYF.

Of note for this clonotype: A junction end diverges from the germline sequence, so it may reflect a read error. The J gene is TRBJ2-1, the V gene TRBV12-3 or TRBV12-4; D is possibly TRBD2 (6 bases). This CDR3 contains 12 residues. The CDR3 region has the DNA TGTGCCAGCAGCCTGTCGGGGGATGAGCAGTCCTTC. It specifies CASSLSGDEQSF.

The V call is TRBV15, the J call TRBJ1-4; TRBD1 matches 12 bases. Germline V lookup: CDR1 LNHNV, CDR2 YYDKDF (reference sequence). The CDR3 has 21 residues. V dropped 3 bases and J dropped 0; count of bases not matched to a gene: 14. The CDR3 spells CATSRDSSGTGGIATNEKLFF. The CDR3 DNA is TGTGCCACCAGCAGGGATAGCAGTGGGACAGGGGGCATTGCAACTAATGAAAAACTGTTTTTT.

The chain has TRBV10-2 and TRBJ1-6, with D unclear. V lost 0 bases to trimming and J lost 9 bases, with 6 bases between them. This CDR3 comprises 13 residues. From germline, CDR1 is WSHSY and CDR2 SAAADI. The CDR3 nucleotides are TGCGCCAGCAGTGAGTCGAGGGCTTCACCCCTCCACTTT. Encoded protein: CASSESRASPLHF.

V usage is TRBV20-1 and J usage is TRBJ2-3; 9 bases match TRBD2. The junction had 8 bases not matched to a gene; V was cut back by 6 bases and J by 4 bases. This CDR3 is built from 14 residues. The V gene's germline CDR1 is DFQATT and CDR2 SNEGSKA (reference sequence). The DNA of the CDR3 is TGCAGTGCATTAGCGGGGGCCGGGGCAGATACGCAGTATTTT. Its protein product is CSALAGAGADTQYF.

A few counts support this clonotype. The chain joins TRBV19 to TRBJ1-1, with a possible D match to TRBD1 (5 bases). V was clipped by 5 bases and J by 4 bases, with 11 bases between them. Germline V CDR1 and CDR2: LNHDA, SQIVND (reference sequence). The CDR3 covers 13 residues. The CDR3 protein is CASSFGGFTEAFF. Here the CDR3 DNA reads TGTGCCAGTAGTTTCGGGGGATTCACTGAAGCTTTCTTT. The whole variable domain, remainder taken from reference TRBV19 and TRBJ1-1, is DGGITQSPKYLFRKEGQNVTLSCEQNLNHDAMYWYRQDPGQGLRLIYYSQIVNDFQKGDIAEGYSVSREKKESFPLTVTSAQKNPTAFYLCASSFGGFTEAFFGQGTRLTVV.

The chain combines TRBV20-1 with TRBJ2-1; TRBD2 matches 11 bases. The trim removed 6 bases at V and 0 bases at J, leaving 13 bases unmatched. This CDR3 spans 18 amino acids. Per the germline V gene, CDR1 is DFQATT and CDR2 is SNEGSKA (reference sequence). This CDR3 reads CSALGLAGGKGSYNEQFF. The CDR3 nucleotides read TGCAGTGCCCTCGGGCTAGCGGGAGGAAAAGGCTCCTACAATGAGCAGTTCTTC.

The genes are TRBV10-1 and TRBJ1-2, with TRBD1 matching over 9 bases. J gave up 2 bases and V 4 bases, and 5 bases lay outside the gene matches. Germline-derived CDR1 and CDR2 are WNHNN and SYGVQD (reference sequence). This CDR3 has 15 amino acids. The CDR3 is CASSARDRANYGYTF. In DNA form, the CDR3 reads TGCGCCAGCAGTGCTCGGGACAGGGCCAACTATGGCTACACCTTC.

DNA for the CDR3: TGCGCCAGCAGTGAAAATAGGGACACTGAAGCTTTCTTT. This encodes CASSENRDTEAFF. V gene TRBV10-2 combines with J gene TRBJ1-1; D remains unclear. CDR1 and CDR2 (germline): WSHSY, SAAADI. This CDR3 contains 13 residues. Trimming shortened V by 3 bases and J by 3 bases, and 8 bases separated the two germline ends.

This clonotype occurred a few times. The CDR3 sequence: CASSLSGTESSYEQYF. The CDR3 nucleotides read TGTGCCAGCAGCTTATCCGGGACAGAGAGCTCCTACGAGCAGTACTTC. This chain connects TRBV7-9 to TRBJ2-7, with 7 bases lining up with TRBD1. J lost 0 bases, V lost 2 bases, and 7 bases had no gene match. The CDR3 covers 16 residues. The V gene's germline CDR1 is SEHNR and CDR2 FQNEAQ (reference sequence).

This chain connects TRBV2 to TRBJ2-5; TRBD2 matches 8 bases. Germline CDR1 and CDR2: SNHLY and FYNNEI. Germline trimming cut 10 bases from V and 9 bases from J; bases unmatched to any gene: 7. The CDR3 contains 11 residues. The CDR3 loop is CATGGVGAQYF. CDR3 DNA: TGTGCCACCGGGGGGGTGGGGGCCCAGTACTTC.

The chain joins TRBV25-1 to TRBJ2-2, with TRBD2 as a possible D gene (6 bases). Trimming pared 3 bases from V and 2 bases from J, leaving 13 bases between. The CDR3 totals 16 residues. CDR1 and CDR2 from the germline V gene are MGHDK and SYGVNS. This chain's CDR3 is CASSEPGAFNTGELFF. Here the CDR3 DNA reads TGTGCCAGCAGTGAGCCGGGAGCCTTTAACACCGGGGAGCTGTTTTTT.

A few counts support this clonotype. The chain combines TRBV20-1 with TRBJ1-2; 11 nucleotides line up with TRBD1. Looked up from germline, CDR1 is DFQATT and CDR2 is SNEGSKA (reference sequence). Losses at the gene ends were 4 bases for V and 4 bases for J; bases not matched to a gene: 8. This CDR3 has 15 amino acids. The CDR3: CSANKMGTGGYGYTF. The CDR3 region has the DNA TGCAGTGCTAACAAAATGGGGACAGGGGGCTATGGCTACACCTTC.